The clone carrying this T cell receptor beta chain was seen a few times. The CDR3 is made up of 15 amino acids. V lost 5 bases and J lost 3, with 16 bases in between. Germline CDR1 and CDR2: LNHNV and YYDKDF (reference sequence). The authors ran a second PCR of roughly 6 to 12 cycles using a sample-barcoded 5' primer and a J-beta primer mix. TCRdb called the 5' RACE reads again in MiXCR, with one record for every CDR3 protein. This sample has roughly 1,800,000 distinct CDR3 sequences, with roughly 49% found just once. The data were obtained in a study of blood T cells in healthy people across ages. This sequence joins TRBV15 and TRBJ2-5; possible D gene TRBD1, 6 bases. Sample: blood. The TCR originated in a woman between 35 and 50 years old in good health. CDR3 residues: CATSPHGGREETQYF. Here the CDR3 DNA reads TGTGCCACCAGCCCCCATGGGGGCAGGGAAGAGACCCAGTACTTC.